One TCR beta chain is described in this entry. This clonotype was counted at least ten times. Its antigen specificity is not known. Qualities for individual bases were not recorded, and no much larger clone is one base off. cDNA was synthesized by template-switch 5'RACE using a primer with a 10-nucleotide random unique molecular identifier that tagged each TCR transcript. Each sequencing run produced over 160 million TCR-beta sequences covering 15-18 subjects. The RNeasy kit was used for extraction of total RNA. Using the KAPA Real-time Library Amplification kit, TCR-beta VDJ regions were amplified with primers for the TCR constant region and the 5'RACE anchor. A first PCR added sample indexes and Illumina adaptors, after which a second PCR increased the library yield. After purification with Ampure beads, the TCR product of roughly 650 bp was size-selected on a 2% E-gel SizeSelection system. Before pooling, libraries had their quality checked on a Bioanalyzer, their concentration measured with Qubit, and their quantity determined with the Kapa Library Quantification kit. Libraries were sequenced paired-end 2 x 150 bp on an Illumina HiSeq 2500. To increase sequence diversity, about 25-31% phiX was spiked into each library pool. The authors' pipeline ran thus. Quality-filtered reads were processed with the UMI-based MiGEC pipeline, which removed over 85% of raw TCR sequences during error correction. IMGT germline references were used for alignment of VDJ genes, and clonotypes were defined by a unique CDR3 amino acid sequence together with V-J genes. Clonal expansion, Shannon diversity and CDR3 relatedness were evaluated with VDJtools (CalcPairwiseDistances, ClusterSamples), while phylogenetic trees were built in CLCbio workbench. Clones with at least 8 unique UMIs were defined as expanded, with this threshold being based on coefficient-of-variation modelling across technical triplicates. The public reads were reprocessed in TCRdb via fastp at Q25 and MiXCR, keeping in-frame beta chains. Records with the same CDR3 protein are collapsed into one entry carrying the most frequent genes and DNA. For this entry, the V and J calls and clone size follow TCRdb and not the study's own pipeline. The sample table lists 110,000 or so distinct CDR3 sequences, about 3.4% of them with a count of one. Jointly, the top ten make up roughly 1.3% of the sample.

This sample is drawn from a study of neurological immune-mediated disorders (dated by TCRdb to the late 2010s). Study-level background: Among the approximately 35 multiple sclerosis patients, relapsing-remitting MS accounted for some 30 and secondary progressive MS accounted for 3. Using UMI-based sequencing, the study compared peripheral blood TCR-beta repertoires from patients with HTLV-I-associated myelopathy (HAM/TSP), patients with multiple sclerosis, and healthy controls. The 90 to 110 TCR-beta libraries covered PBMC samples along with longitudinal samples, technical triplicates, and paired sorted CD4+ and CD8+ T-cell subsets. The cohort was made up of 68 subjects, consisting of some 14 HAM/TSP patients, around 35 multiple sclerosis patients and around 20 healthy controls. General findings and caveats noted by the study authors: No association of the MS cluster with clinical or MRI features was observed, and the need for larger cohorts was stated by the authors. TCR clonal expansion was highest in HAM/TSP patients and lowest in MS patients, with MS patients falling below even healthy controls. No identical CDR3 amino acid sequences were found to be shared among expanded clones across subjects, suggesting that TCR-beta repertoires were private in all groups. Phylogenetic analysis grouped repertoires from 18 of 34 MS patients into a cluster of related CDR3 sequences, suggesting a possible repertoire-level signature.

The V end loses 0 bases and the J end loses 2 bases, and a stretch of 10 bases separates them. The cysteine opens and the phenylalanine closes a CDR3 of 15 amino acids. The entry retains the CDR3 DNA only, 45 bases that are in frame from base 1. According to the germline V gene (reference sequence), CDR1 reads LGHDT and CDR2 reads YNNKEL. Unsorted PBMC libraries were generated from 2 million PBMCs stored in RNAlater at -80 °C until RNA extraction. The multiple sclerosis patients were enrolled in a US clinical protocol that used magnetic resonance imaging to evaluate disease progression. Peripheral blood was subjected to Ficoll-Hypaque density gradient centrifugation to isolate PBMCs, which were then cryopreserved in liquid nitrogen.

Sample: PBMCs. The chain employs TRBV3-1 and TRBJ2-5, with the D gene not confidently named. The origin of this receptor is a woman aged 25-40 years with multiple sclerosis. The DNA sequence is given as TGTGCCAGCAGCCAAGATTCGGCACTTCAAGAGACCCAGTACTTC. Translated, it reads CASSQDSALQETQYF.